This TCR beta chain was sequenced during a study of identical twins. There are a few counts of this clonotype. A universal primer site was incorporated via template switching, and the cDNA contained unique molecular identifiers. Each CDR3 protein gets one entry after TCRdb re-called the 5' RACE reads with MiXCR. The repertoire holds approximately 890,000 distinct CDR3 sequences, with about 12% as singletons. Per germline, CDR1 SQVTM and CDR2 ANQGSEA. With 4 bases removed from V and 6 bases from J, the gap between germline ends came to 15 bases. CDR3 length equals 14 residues. Healthy Caucasian donors formed the entire cohort. These same data were also listed under a study on yellow fever vaccine responses in identical twins.

This chain joins TRBV29-1 and TRBJ2-2; tentative D call: TRBD1 (6 bases). The sequenced material came from PBMCs. The TCR sequence derives from a woman younger than 35 in good health. The CDR3, as DNA: TGCAGCGTTGGCCCGGGAACAGGGCCCGGGGAGCTGTTTTTT. Translated: CSVGPGTGPGELFF.